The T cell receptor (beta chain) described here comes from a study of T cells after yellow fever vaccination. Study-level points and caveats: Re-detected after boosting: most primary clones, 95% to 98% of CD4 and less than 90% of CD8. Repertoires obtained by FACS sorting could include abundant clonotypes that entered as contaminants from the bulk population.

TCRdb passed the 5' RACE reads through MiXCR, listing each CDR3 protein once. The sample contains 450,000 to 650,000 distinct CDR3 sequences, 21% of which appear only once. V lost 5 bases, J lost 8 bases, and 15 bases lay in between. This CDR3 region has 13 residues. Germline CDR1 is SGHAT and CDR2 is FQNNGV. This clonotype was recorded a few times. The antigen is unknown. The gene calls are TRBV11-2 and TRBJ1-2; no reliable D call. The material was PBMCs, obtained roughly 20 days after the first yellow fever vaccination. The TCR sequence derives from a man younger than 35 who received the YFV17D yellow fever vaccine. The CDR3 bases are TGTGCCAGCAGCCCCGGTCCCGAGCTCGGCTACACCTTC. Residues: CASSPGPELGYTF. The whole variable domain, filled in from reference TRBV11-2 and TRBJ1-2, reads EAGVAQSPRYKIIEKRQSVAFWCNPISGHATLYWYQQILGQGPKLLIQFQNNGVVDDSQLPKDRFSAERLKGVDSTLKIQPAKLEDSAVYLCASSPGPELGYTFGSGTRLTVV.